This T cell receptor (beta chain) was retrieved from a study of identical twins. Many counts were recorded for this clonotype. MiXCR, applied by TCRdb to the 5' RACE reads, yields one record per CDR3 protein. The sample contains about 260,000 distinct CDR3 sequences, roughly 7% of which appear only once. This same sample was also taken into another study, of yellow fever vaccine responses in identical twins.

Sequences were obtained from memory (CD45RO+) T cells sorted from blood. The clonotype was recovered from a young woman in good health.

CDR3 coding DNA: TGTGCCAGCAGCCAAGAGAGGAAAACGCAGTATTTT. Amino acids: CASSQERKTQYF. The rearrangement links TRBV14 to TRBJ2-5; D gene ambiguous. The end of the DNA is better explained by TRBJ2-3, so the J call may be wrong. Germline CDR1 and CDR2: SGHDN and FVKESK. The CDR3 runs 12 residues.